This TCR beta chain emerged from a study of blood T cell repertoires in COVID-19. Study overall: The United States, Italy and Spain provided the acute and convalescent COVID-19 samples. The analysed material was cDNA or gDNA that came from T cells, B-cell-depleted T cells, or PBMCs.

The CDR3 loop spans 14 amino acids. Original data processing: Counts of nucleated cells, estimated from reference gene primer amplification, were obtained. Some clones are missing from TCRdb's copy, which holds only in-frame ones; the method was immunoSEQ multiplex PCR. For V, J and clone size, that table is used; D and trimming come from the DNA. The sample yields about 100,000 clones, 86% seen once. The J gene is TRBJ1-2, the V gene TRBV21-1; TRBD1, the D gene given by the table, was not confirmed from the DNA. TRBV21-1 is an annotated pseudogene. The sequenced sample consisted of peripheral blood. This clonotype was sampled from an elderly man with acute or convalescent COVID-19. CDR3 DNA sequence: TGTGCCAGCAGGCCCAGGGGGCGAAGCTATGGCTACACCTTC. It translates to CASRPRGRSYGYTF.